This T cell receptor (beta chain) was recovered during a study of blood T cell repertoires in COVID-19. Sequencing used immunoSEQ multiplex PCR; TCRdb keeps in-frame clones, though not all of them. The sample holds some 240,000 clones; around 84% are singletons and the top ten take approximately 4%. What was sequenced was PBMCs or T cells enriched from blood (not recorded which). This clonotype was obtained from a man under 40 with acute COVID-19.

CDR3 DNA sequence: TGTGCCAGCGACCCCAGGGCGCCCTTAGGCTACACCTTC. This translates into CASDPRAPLGYTF. This chain joins TRBV6-7 and TRBJ1-2; the D gene is possibly TRBD1 (5 bases). TRBV6-7 is an ORF; its function is uncertain. Trimming stripped 8 bases from V and 8 bases from J, with 18 bases between. CDR3 length equals 13 residues.